This TCR beta chain was captured by sequencing in a study of blood T cell repertoires in COVID-19. About the research overall: Italy, Spain and the United States were the sources of the convalescent and acute COVID-19 samples. Sample material is recorded as cDNA or gDNA derived from T cells, B-cell-depleted T cells, or PBMCs.

As handled by the study authors: Amplified reference gene primers provided the basis for estimating nucleated cell counts. Data came from immunoSEQ multiplex PCR; TCRdb stores just in-frame clones and leaves some out. V and J calls and clone size come straight from that table; D and trimming were deduced from the DNA. The sample lists approximately 300,000 clones, around 80% occurring once. Germline V lookup: CDR1 SGHRS, CDR2 YFSETQ. The CDR3 covers 14 residues. V was trimmed by 5 bases and J by 7 bases, leaving 18 bases between them. The rearrangement uses TRBV5-1 and TRBJ2-5; perhaps TRBD2 as D (5 bases). Sequencing used peripheral blood. The source is a woman between 50 and 59 years old with acute or convalescent COVID-19. The CDR3 bases are TGCGCCAGCAGAAAGGTTGAGGGTGGCGGGACCCAGTACTTC. This sequence encodes CASRKVEGGGTQYF.